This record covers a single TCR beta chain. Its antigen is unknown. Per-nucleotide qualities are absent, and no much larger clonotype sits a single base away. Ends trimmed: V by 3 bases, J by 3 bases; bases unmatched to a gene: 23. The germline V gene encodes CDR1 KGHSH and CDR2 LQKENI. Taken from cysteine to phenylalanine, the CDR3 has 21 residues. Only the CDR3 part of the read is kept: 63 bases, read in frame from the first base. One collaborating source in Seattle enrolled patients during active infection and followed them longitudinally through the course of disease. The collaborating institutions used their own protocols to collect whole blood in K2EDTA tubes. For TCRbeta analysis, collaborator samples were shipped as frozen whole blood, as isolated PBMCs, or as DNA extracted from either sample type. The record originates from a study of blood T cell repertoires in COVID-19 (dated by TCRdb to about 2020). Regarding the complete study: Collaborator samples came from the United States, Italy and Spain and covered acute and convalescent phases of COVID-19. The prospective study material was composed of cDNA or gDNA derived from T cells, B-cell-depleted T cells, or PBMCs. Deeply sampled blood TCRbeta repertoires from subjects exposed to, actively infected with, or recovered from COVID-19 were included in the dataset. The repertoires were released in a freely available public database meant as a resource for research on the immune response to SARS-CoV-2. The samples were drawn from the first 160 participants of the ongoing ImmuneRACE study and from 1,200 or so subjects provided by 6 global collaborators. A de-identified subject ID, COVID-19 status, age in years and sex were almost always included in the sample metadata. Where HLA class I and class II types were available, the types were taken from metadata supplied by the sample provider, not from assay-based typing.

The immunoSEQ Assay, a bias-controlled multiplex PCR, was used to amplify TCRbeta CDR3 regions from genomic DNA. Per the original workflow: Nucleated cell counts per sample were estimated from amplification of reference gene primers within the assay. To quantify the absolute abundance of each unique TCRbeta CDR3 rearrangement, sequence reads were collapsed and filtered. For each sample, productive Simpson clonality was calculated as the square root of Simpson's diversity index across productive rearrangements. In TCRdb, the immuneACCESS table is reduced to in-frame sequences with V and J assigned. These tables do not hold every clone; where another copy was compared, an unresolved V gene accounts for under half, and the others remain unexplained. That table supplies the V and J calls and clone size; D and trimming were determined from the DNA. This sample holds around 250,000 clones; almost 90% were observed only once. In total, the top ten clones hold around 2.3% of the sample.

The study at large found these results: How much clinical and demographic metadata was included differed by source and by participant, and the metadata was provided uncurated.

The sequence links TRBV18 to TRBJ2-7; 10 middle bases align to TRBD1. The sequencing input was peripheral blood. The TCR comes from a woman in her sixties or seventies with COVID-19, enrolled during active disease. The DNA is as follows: TGTGCCAGCTCACCGCAAGCAGCTACCTCGGGACAGGGGATTCGAGGCTACGAGCAGTACTTC. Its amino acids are CASSPQAATSGQGIRGYEQYF. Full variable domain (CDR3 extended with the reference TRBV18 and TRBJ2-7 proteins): NAGVMQNPRHLVRRRGQEARLRCSPMKGHSHVYWYRQLPEEGLKFMVYLQKENIIDESGMPKERFSAEFPKEGPSILRIQQVVRGDSAAYFCASSPQAATSGQGIRGYEQYFGPGTRLTVT.